Listed here are 30 T cell receptor beta chains from one sample, sequenced in a study of blood T cell repertoires in COVID-19. Clones were read by immunoSEQ multiplex PCR, and TCRdb kept only the in-frame ones, dropping some. The table has 90,000 to 100,000 clones, around 84% seen once; the top ten hold about 25%. Input material: peripheral blood. The receptors were gathered from a man in his sixties with acute or convalescent COVID-19.

The V gene is TRBV5-1, the J gene TRBJ2-2, with 9 bases fitting TRBD1. This CDR3 is 16 amino acids long. Germline lookup yields CDR1 SGHRS and CDR2 YFSETQ. The V gene end was trimmed by 4 bases and the J gene end by 3 bases; junction bases not matched to a gene: 7. The CDR3 is CASSATGGAYTGELFF. DNA for the CDR3: TGCGCCAGCAGCGCCACAGGGGGCGCCTACACCGGGGAGCTGTTTTTT.

V is TRBV4-1 and J is TRBJ1-4; no clear D gene. The CDR3 has 12 amino acids. V was shortened by 2 bases and J by 5 bases, with 3 bases between the two germline ends. CDR1 MGHRA and CDR2 YSYEKL come from the germline V gene. The CDR3 DNA sequence: TGCGCCAGCAGCCAAAGCAATGAAAAACTGTTTTTT. Translating it yields CASSQSNEKLFF.

The chain couples TRBV7-2 to TRBJ2-4, with a possible D match to TRBD1 (6 bases). Trimming pared 5 bases from V and 2 bases from J, leaving 16 bases between. Germline CDR1 and CDR2: SGHTA and FQGNSA. This CDR3 comprises 16 residues. The CDR3 protein is CASSPIPGTPKNIQYF. DNA of the CDR3: TGTGCCAGCAGCCCCATCCCCGGGACACCCAAAAACATTCAGTACTTC.

In regard to this clone: The sample contains more than one DNA sequence encoding this CDR3. The genes are TRBV2 and TRBJ2-2; the match to TRBD1 covers 10 bases. Losses at the gene ends were 8 bases for V and 2 bases for J; bases not matched to a gene: 2. Germline V gene data show CDR1 as SNHLY and CDR2 as FYNNEI. This CDR3 contains 14 residues. CDR3: CASRDRGNTGELFF. DNA for the CDR3: TGTGCCAGCCGGGACAGGGGTAACACCGGGGAGCTGTTTTTT.

J is TRBJ2-5 and V is TRBV5-1; weak D call: TRBD2 (7 bases). The CDR3 runs 15 residues. V was clipped by 5 bases and J by 5 bases, with 19 bases between them. Germline V gene data show CDR1 as SGHRS and CDR2 as YFSETQ. The CDR3 here is CASSGEGGPGETQYF. CDR3 nucleotide sequence: TGCGCCAGCAGTGGCGAGGGGGGGCCAGGGGAGACCCAGTACTTC. Using reference TRBV5-1 and TRBJ2-5 for the parts outside the CDR3, the full variable domain is KAGVTQTPRYLIKTRGQQVTLSCSPISGHRSVSWYQQTPGQGLQFLFEYFSETQRNKGNFPGRFSGRQFSNSRSEMNVSTLELGDSALYLCASSGEGGPGETQYFGPGTRLLVL.

The chain has TRBV28 and TRBJ1-5, with a weak D call TRBD1 (5 bases). V lost 6 bases to trimming and J lost 4 bases, with 16 bases between them. There are 15 residues in the CDR3. CDR1 and CDR2 from the germline V gene are MDHEN and SYDVKM. The CDR3 DNA is TGTGCCAGCAGCCCCAGTTCAGGGATAAATCAGCCCCAGCATTTT. Protein sequence: CASSPSSGINQPQHF. The full variable domain, in which reference TRBV28 and TRBJ1-5 provide the parts outside the CDR3, is DVKVTQSSRYLVKRTGEKVFLECVQDMDHENMFWYRQDPGLGLRLIYFSYDVKMKEKGDIPEGYSVSREKKERFSLILESASTNQTSMYLCASSPSSGINQPQHFGDGTRLSIL.

This sequence joins TRBV18 and TRBJ1-4; the match to TRBD1 covers 12 bases. The CDR3 runs to 18 residues. The germline V gene encodes CDR1 KGHSH and CDR2 LQKENI. The J segment lost 7 bases and the V segment lost 6 bases, leaving 15 bases of the junction unmatched. This chain's CDR3 is CASSRGTGGAGRIEKLFF. CDR3 nucleotide sequence: TGTGCCAGCTCCCGAGGGACAGGGGGCGCCGGGAGAATTGAAAAACTGTTTTTT.

This chain joins TRBV28 and TRBJ2-5, with D possibly being TRBD1 (5 bases). The germline V and J ends were trimmed by 7 bases and 5 bases, with 17 bases remaining between them. This CDR3 has 14 amino acids. Germline CDR1 reads MDHEN; CDR2 reads SYDVKM. In DNA, the CDR3 is TGTGCCAGCAATAGGGGTCCAGCCAGGGAGACCCAGTACTTC. Protein: CASNRGPARETQYF.

CDR3: CASSPGGGTDTQYF. The CDR3 DNA follows: TGTGCCAGCTCCCCGGGGGGGGGCACAGATACGCAGTATTTT. This sequence joins TRBV11-3 and TRBJ2-3; TRBD2 aligns across 8 bases. The CDR3 extends over 14 amino acids. The V gene's germline CDR1 is SGHNT and CDR2 YENEEA. Losses at the gene ends were 8 bases for V and 1 base for J; bases not matched to a gene: 5. The full variable domain, rest sourced from reference TRBV11-3 and TRBJ2-3, is EAGVVQSPRYKIIEKKQPVAFWCNPISGHNTLYWYLQNLGQGPELLIRYENEEAVDDSQLPKDRFSAERLKGVDSTLKIQPAELGDSAVYLCASSPGGGTDTQYFGPGTRLTVL.

This clone was recorded once. The J gene is TRBJ1-5, the V gene TRBV24-1; unclear D gene. Germline V lookup: CDR1 KGHDR, CDR2 SFDVKD. The V and J ends lost 3 bases and 2 bases respectively, with 10 bases between them. The length of the CDR3 is 15 residues. The CDR3 DNA sequence: TGTGCCACCAGTGATCCGGGTCCCCGCAATCAGCCCCAGCATTTT. Its translation: CATSDPGPRNQPQHF.

This chain uses TRBV19 with TRBJ1-2, with 9 nucleotides matching TRBD1. Germline-derived CDR1 and CDR2 are LNHDA and SQIVND (reference sequence). The CDR3 runs 14 residues. V was pared by 11 bases and J by 2 bases, with 9 bases of the junction left unmatched. The CDR3 loop reads CAVKYGQGNYGYTF. For the CDR3, the DNA is TGTGCCGTTAAGTACGGACAGGGGAACTATGGCTACACCTTC.

The chain joins TRBV5-1 to TRBJ2-2; TRBD2 matches at 9 bases. This CDR3 comprises 17 residues. The germline V gene has CDR1 SGHRS and CDR2 YFSETQ. V shed 0 bases, J shed 6 bases, and the junction held 9 bases outside the gene matches. The CDR3 sequence is CASSLDTSGGLAGELFF. CDR3 DNA: TGCGCCAGCAGCTTGGATACGAGCGGGGGGCTTGCCGGGGAGCTGTTTTTT.

This clone was detected once. The chain recombines TRBV6-5 with TRBJ1-4; 7 nucleotides match TRBD1. CDR3 length equals 13 residues. CDR1 is MNHEY, CDR2 SVGAGI, per germline. V shed 10 bases and J 7 bases; nucleotides not matched to a gene: 9. CDR3 region: CATKRGLREKLFF. CDR3 DNA sequence: TGTGCCACAAAAAGGGGGCTGCGTGAAAAACTGTTTTTT.

CDR3 residues: CASSRPLQGGGMNTEAFF. The DNA for the CDR3 is TGTGCCAGCTCACGTCCCCTGCAGGGGGGTGGAATGAACACTGAAGCTTTCTTT. The chain combines TRBV18 with TRBJ1-1; the match to TRBD1 covers 7 bases. CDR3 size: 18 residues. Germline CDR1 reads KGHSH; CDR2 reads LQKENI. The V and J ends lost 4 bases and 0 bases, in that order; junction bases with no gene match: 14.

The V and J genes are TRBV12-3 or TRBV12-4 and TRBJ1-5; the D gene is possibly TRBD1 (5 bases). Trimming stripped 3 bases from V and 3 bases from J, with 6 bases between. The CDR3 consists of 13 residues. The CDR3 protein is CASSFRDNQPQHF. The CDR3 DNA reads TGTGCCAGCAGTTTCAGGGACAATCAGCCCCAGCATTTT.

The rearrangement joins TRBV19 to TRBJ1-2; D is undetermined. Per the germline V gene, CDR1 is LNHDA and CDR2 is SQIVND (reference sequence). This CDR3 has 14 residues. Trimming took off 7 bases at V and 6 bases at J, with 18 bases between the two ends. The CDR3 nucleotides read TGTGCCAGTAAGCAGGTCTCTCCTGGCAATGGCTACACCTTC. Translated, it gives CASKQVSPGNGYTF.

This clone was observed once. V and J are TRBV4-1 and TRBJ2-7, with TRBD2 matching 7 bases. The V segment lost 1 base and the J segment 1 base; nucleotides outside the gene matches: 4. CDR1 and CDR2 from the germline V gene are MGHRA and YSYEKL. The CDR3 runs 15 residues. The DNA for the CDR3 is TGCGCCAGCAGCCAAGTTCTGGGGGGGTCCTACGAGCAGTACTTC. It codes for CASSQVLGGSYEQYF.

The chain links TRBV5-5 to TRBJ2-7, with a tentative D call TRBD2 (6 bases). The germline CDR1 and CDR2 sequences are SGHKS and YYEKEE (reference sequence). The CDR3 is 15 amino acids. V dropped 4 bases and J dropped 9 bases, with 23 bases sitting between them. DNA of the CDR3: TGTGCCAGCAGCAACCGGGCTAACAGGCTCGGGGGGCAGTACGTC. Translating it yields CASSNRANRLGGQYV.

This clone appeared a few times. The gene calls are TRBV3-1 (or the pseudogene TRBV3-2) and TRBJ1-2; TRBD1 agrees at 7 bases. Germline values: CDR1 LGHDT, CDR2 YNNKEL (reference sequence). The CDR3 is made up of 16 amino acids. V lost 0 bases, J lost 5 bases, and 9 bases stayed unmatched. The chain's CDR3 is CASSQDQGVINYGYTF. The CDR3 nucleotides are TGTGCCAGCAGCCAAGATCAGGGGGTGATAAATTATGGCTACACCTTC.

The chain links TRBV6-5 to TRBJ1-5; 8 bases match TRBD1. The V gene's germline CDR1 is MNHEY and CDR2 SVGAGI. J gave up 3 bases and V 6 bases, and 7 bases lay outside the gene matches. The CDR3 loop spans 15 amino acids. The CDR3 sequence is CASSGGQVANQPQHF. The CDR3 DNA is TGTGCCAGCAGCGGGGGACAGGTGGCCAATCAGCCCCAGCATTTT.

The chain couples TRBV2 to TRBJ2-4; 7 nucleotides align to TRBD1. V gave up 6 bases and J gave up 1 base; unmatched junction bases: 3. In germline, CDR1 is SNHLY, CDR2 FYNNEI. This CDR3 region has 14 residues. Written as DNA, the CDR3 is TGTGCCAGCAGGTCGGACAGGGCCAAAAACATTCAGTACTTC. It translates to CASRSDRAKNIQYF.

As to this clone: Mismatch with germline at one junction end may stem from a read error. The V call is TRBV28, the J call TRBJ2-1; tentative D call: TRBD2 (5 bases). This CDR3 is built from 15 residues. Germline V lookup: CDR1 MDHEN, CDR2 SYDVKM. CDR3 sequence: CASTLWGLANNEQFF. CDR3 nucleotides: TGTGCCAGCACTTTATGGGGTCTAGCAAACAATGAGCAGTTCTTC.

The chain uses TRBV28 and TRBJ1-5; 7 positions match TRBD1. This CDR3 is 17 amino acids long. Germline V gives CDR1 MDHEN, CDR2 SYDVKM. The V and J ends lost 4 bases and 5 bases, in that order; junction bases with no gene match: 14. This chain's CDR3 is CASSSPGSRQGYQPQHF. In DNA form, the CDR3 reads TGTGCCAGCAGTTCCCCTGGGAGTCGACAGGGATATCAGCCCCAGCATTTT.

J is TRBJ2-1 and V is TRBV11-2, with D possibly TRBD1 on 5 matching bases. CDR1 and CDR2 from the germline V gene are SGHAT and FQNNGV. The CDR3 is 15 residues long. V lost 4 bases and J 5 bases, leaving 15 bases between the germline ends. CDR3 residues: CASSSLRRADNEQFF. In nucleotides, the CDR3 is TGTGCCAGCAGCTCCTTGCGCAGGGCCGACAATGAGCAGTTCTTC.

The chain carries TRBV6-4 and TRBJ2-1; 7 bases agree with TRBD1. There are 14 residues in the CDR3. The trim removed 3 bases at V and 9 bases at J, leaving 8 bases unmatched. Per germline, CDR1 MRHNA and CDR2 SNTAGT. DNA for the CDR3: TGTGCCAGCAGTGATTCCTACCGGGACAGTGAGCAGTTCTTC. This sequence encodes CASSDSYRDSEQFF.

The CDR3 loop is CASSYSIWDREEQYV. The CDR3 region has the DNA TGTGCCAGCAGTTACTCGATATGGGACAGGGAGGAGCAGTACGTC. This chain uses TRBV6-6 with TRBJ2-7, with TRBD1 identical over 9 bases. Germline V gene lookup returns CDR1 MNHNY and CDR2 SVGAGI (reference sequence). This CDR3 has 15 amino acids. Losses at the gene ends were 0 bases for V and 7 bases for J; bases not matched to a gene: 7.

The CDR3 DNA is TGTGCCAGCAGTGATTACAGGGGACCTAATGAAAAACTGTTTTTT. Translation gives CASSDYRGPNEKLFF. The chain employs TRBV2 and TRBJ1-4; 7 bases agree with TRBD1. Germline-derived CDR1 and CDR2 are SNHLY and FYNNEI. CDR3 length equals 15 residues. Trimming removed 3 bases from V and 3 bases from J; junction bases left unmatched: 4.

The J gene is TRBJ1-4, the V gene TRBV19; D is perhaps TRBD1 (6 bases). The CDR3 sequence is 18 residues long. V gave up 4 bases and J gave up 0 bases, with 18 bases separating them. Germline CDR1 and CDR2: LNHDA and SQIVND (reference sequence). The CDR3 reads CASSTSVGHIATNEKLFF. DNA for the CDR3: TGTGCCAGTAGTACCTCAGTGGGACACATTGCAACTAATGAAAAACTGTTTTTT.

The chain couples TRBV19 to TRBJ1-1, with D hard to call. The CDR3 runs to 13 residues. Germline CDR1 and CDR2: LNHDA and SQIVND (reference sequence). V dropped 6 bases and J dropped 1 base, with 9 bases sitting between them. Written as DNA, the CDR3 is TGTGCCAGTAGCATCGGGGAGAACACTGAAGCTTTCTTT. This gives the protein CASSIGENTEAFF.

CDR3 protein: CASSYTSGTDTQYF. The DNA of the CDR3 is TGTGCCAGCAGCTATACTAGCGGCACAGATACGCAGTATTTT. J is TRBJ2-3 and V is TRBV5-4; 7 nucleotides align to TRBD2. Trimming at V came to 3 bases and at J to 1 base, leaving 2 bases not matched to a gene. CDR1 SGHNT and CDR2 YYREEE come from the germline V gene (reference sequence). This CDR3 comprises 14 residues.